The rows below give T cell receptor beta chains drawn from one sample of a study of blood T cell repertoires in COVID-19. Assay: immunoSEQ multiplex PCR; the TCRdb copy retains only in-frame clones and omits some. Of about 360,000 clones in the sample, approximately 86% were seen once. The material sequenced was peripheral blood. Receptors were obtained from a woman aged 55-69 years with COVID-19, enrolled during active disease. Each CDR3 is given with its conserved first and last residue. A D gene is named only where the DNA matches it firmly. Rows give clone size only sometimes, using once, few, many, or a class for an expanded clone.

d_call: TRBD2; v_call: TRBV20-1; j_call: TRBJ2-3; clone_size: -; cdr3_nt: TGCAGTGCTAGTCCTGGACTAGTGGTAGATACGCAGTATTTT; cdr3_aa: CSASPGLVVDTQYF
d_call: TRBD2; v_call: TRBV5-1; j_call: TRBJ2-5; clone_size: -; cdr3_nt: TGCGCCAGCAGGCGGGAGCAAGAGACCCAGTACTTC; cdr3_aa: CASRREQETQYF
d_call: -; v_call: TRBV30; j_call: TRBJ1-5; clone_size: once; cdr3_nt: TGTGCCTGGAGTGTACACCGCAATCAGCCCCAGCATTTT; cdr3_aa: CAWSVHRNQPQHF
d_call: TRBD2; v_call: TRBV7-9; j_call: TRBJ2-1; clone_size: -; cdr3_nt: TGTGCCAGCAGCGGACTAGCGGGGGGCTCCTACAATGAGCAGTTCTTC; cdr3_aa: CASSGLAGGSYNEQFF
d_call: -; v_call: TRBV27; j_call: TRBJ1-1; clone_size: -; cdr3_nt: TGTGCCAGCAGTTTAAGAGGAAACACTGAAGCTTTCTTT; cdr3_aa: CASSLRGNTEAFF
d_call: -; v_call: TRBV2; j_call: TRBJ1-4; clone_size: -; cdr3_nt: TGTGCCAGCAGTGGGAACGGGTTAGCGCATGAAAAACTGTTTTTT; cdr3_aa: CASSGNGLAHEKLFF
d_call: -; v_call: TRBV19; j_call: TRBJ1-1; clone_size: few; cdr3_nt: TGTGCCAGCAAAAGGGCTCGGGGGGACACTGAAGCTTTCTTT; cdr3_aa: CASKRARGDTEAFF
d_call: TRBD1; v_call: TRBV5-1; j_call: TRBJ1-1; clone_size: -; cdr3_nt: TGCGCCAGCAGCTTGGAGGACAGGCTAGTGGGGACTGAAGCTTTCTTT; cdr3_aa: CASSLEDRLVGTEAFF
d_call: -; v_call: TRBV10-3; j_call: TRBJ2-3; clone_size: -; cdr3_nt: TGTGCCATCAGTGGTGGAGGTAGCGGAACCTTAAGAGATACGCAGTATTTT; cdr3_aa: CAISGGGSGTLRDTQYF
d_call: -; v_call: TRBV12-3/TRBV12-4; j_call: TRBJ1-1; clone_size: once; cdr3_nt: TGTGCCAGCAGACAACAGCTGAACACTGAAGCTTTCTTT; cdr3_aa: CASRQQLNTEAFF
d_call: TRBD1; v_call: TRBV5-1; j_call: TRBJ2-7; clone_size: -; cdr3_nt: TGCGCCAGCAGCCCGACCGGGACAGGCTCCTACGAGCAGTACTTC; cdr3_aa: CASSPTGTGSYEQYF
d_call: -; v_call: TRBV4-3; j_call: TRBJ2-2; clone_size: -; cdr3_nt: TGCGCCAGCAGCCCGACGCCACTAGACACCGGGGAGCTGTTTTTT; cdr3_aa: CASSPTPLDTGELFF
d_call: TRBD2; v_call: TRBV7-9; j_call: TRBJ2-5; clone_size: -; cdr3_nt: TGTGCCAGCAGCCCCCCCGGAACTAGCGGGTCGGGGACCCAGTACTTC; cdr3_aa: CASSPPGTSGSGTQYF
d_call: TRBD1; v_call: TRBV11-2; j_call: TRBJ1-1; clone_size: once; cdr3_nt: TGTGCCAGCAGCTTAGTCAGGGGGCTCTCTGAAGCTTTCTTT; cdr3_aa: CASSLVRGLSEAFF
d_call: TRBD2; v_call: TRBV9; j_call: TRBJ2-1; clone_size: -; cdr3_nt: TGTGCCAGCAGCCCCCCGACTAGCGGGGGGCCCTCCTACAATGAGCAGTTCTTC; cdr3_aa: CASSPPTSGGPSYNEQFF
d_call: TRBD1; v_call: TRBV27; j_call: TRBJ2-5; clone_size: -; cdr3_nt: TGTGCCAGCAGTTTGGGACAGGAACGGTACTTC; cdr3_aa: CASSLGQERYF
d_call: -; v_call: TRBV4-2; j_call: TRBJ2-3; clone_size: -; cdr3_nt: TGTGCCAGCAGCTCTTCACAGCGGACGCAGTATTTT; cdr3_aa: CASSSSQRTQYF
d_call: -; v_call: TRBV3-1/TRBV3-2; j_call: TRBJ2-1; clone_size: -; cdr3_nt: TGTGCCAGCAGCCCACACTCGGGGGACTCCTACAATGAGCAGTTCTTC; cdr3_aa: CASSPHSGDSYNEQFF
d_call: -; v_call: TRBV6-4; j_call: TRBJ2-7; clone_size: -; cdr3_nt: TGTGCCAGCAGGTCCTCACTAGCCGAGTCCTACGAGCAGTACTTC; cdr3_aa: CASRSSLAESYEQYF
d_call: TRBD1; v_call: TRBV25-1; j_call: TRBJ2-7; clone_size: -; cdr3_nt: TGTGCCAGCAGTGAATGGGGGACAGGCGAAAGCGAGCAGTACTTC; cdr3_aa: CASSEWGTGESEQYF
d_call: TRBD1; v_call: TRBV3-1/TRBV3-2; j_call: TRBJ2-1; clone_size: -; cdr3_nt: TGTGCCAGCAGCCGATCGGGACAGTTCTACAATGAGCAGTTCTTC; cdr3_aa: CASSRSGQFYNEQFF
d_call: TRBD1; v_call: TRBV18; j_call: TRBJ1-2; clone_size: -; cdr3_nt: TGTGCCAGCTCACCCACAGGGGCTATCTATGGCTACACCTTC; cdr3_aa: CASSPTGAIYGYTF
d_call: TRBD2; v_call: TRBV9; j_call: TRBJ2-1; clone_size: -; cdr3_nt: TGTGCCAGCAGCGTAGGCCGGCGGCGGGGGGATGACAATGAGCAGTTCTTC; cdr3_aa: CASSVGRRRGDDNEQFF
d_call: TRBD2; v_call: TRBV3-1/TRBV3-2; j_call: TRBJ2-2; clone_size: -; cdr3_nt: TGTGCCAGCAGTCCCGGGACTAGGAACACCGGGGAGCTGTTTTTT; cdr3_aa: CASSPGTRNTGELFF
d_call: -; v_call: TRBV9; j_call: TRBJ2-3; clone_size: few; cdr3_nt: TGTGCCAGCAGCGTAGTGGGCGCAGATACGCAGTATTTT; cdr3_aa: CASSVVGADTQYF
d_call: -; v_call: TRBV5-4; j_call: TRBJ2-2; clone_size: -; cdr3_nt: TGTGCCAGCACTACCGGGAGTGGGCGCAGGAACACCGGGGAGCTGTTTTTT; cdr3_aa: CASTTGSGRRNTGELFF
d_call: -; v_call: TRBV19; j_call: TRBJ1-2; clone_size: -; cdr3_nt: TGTGCCAGTAGTATACAGGGAAACTATGGCTACACCTTC; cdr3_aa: CASSIQGNYGYTF
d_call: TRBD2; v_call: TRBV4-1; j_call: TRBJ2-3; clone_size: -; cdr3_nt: TGCGCCAGCAGCCAAGATCGACTAGCGGGAACCCCCACAGATACGCAGTATTTT; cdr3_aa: CASSQDRLAGTPTDTQYF
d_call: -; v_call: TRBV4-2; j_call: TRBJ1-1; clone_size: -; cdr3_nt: TGTGCCAGCAGCCACCTAGACAGGAACACTGAAGCTTTCTTT; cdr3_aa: CASSHLDRNTEAFF
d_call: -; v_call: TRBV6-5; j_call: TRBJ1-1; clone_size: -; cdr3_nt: TGTGCCAGCAGCCCGGGACACCGTGAAGCTTTCTTT; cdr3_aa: CASSPGHREAFF
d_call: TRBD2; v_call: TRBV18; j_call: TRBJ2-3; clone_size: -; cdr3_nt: TGTGCCAGCTCACCTAACAGACTAGCGGTCACAGATACGCAGTATTTT; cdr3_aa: CASSPNRLAVTDTQYF
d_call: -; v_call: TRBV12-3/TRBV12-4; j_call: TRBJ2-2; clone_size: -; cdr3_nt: TGTGCCAGCAGTCCCGCCGGGGAGCTGTTTTTT; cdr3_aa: CASSPAGELFF
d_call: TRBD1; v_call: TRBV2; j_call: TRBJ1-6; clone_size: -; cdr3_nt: TGTGCCAGCAGTGAAGTGGGACAGGGAATCTCCTATAATTCACCCCTCCACTTT; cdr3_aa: CASSEVGQGISYNSPLHF
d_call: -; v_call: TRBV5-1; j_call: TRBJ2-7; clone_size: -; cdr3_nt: TGCGCCAGCAGCGGCGGGACGTACTCCTACGAGCAGTACTTC; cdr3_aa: CASSGGTYSYEQYF
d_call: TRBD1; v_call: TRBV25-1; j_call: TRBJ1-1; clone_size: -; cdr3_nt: TGTGCCAGCACCCTGGGACAGGGAGCTGAAGCTTTCTTT; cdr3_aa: CASTLGQGAEAFF
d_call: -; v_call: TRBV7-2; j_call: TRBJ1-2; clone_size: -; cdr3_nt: TGTGCCAGCAGCTCCTATCTTAGCCAGGGCTACACCTTC; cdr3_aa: CASSSYLSQGYTF
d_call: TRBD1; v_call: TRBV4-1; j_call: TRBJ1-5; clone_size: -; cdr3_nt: TGCGCCAGCAGCCAAGATCCCTATGACAGGGGGCTCAATCAGCCCCAGCATTTT; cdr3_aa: CASSQDPYDRGLNQPQHF
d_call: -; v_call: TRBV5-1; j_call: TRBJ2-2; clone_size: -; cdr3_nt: TGCGCCAGCAGACCCGGCCAGGGTTACGGGGAGCTGTTTTTT; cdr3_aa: CASRPGQGYGELFF
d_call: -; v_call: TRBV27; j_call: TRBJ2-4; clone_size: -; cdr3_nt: TGTGCCAGCACCATCCCGGAGGGGACCAAAAACATTCAGTACTTC; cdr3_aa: CASTIPEGTKNIQYF
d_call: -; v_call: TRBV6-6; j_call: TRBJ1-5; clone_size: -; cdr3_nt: TGTGCCAGCAGTGTAAGTCGGGATCAGCCCCAGCATTTT; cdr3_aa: CASSVSRDQPQHF